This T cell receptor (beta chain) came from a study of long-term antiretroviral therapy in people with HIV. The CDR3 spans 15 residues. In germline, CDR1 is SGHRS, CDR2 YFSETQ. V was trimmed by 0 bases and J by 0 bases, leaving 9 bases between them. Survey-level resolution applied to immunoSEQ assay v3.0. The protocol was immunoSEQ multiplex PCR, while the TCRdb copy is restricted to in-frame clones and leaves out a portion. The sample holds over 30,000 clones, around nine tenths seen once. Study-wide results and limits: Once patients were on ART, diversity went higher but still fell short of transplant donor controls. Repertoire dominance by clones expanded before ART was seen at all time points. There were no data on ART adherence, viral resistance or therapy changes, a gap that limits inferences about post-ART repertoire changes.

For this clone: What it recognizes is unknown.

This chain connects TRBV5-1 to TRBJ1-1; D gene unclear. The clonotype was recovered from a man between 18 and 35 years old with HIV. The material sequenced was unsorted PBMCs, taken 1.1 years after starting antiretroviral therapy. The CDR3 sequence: CASSLVSTLNTEAFF. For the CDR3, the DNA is TGCGCCAGCAGCTTGGTCAGCACCCTGAACACTGAAGCTTTCTTT.